These 21 T cell receptor beta chains came from one sample sequenced in a study of T cells in Graves' hyperthyroidism and ophthalmopathy. TCR beta CDR3 regions were amplified from RNA. The study used the HTBI primer set for a first-round RT-PCR of the TCR CDR3. TCRdb used MiXCR to reprocess the multiplex PCR reads, holding one entry per CDR3 protein. Among a few hundred thousand distinct CDR3 sequences listed, less than 20% were seen once. The material sequenced was blood. The receptor set was obtained from a woman in her thirties with Graves' hyperthyroidism.

DNA for the CDR3: TGTGCCAGCAGCTCAGCAGCTAATGGACTAGCGGGAGGGAATGAGCAGTTCTTC. Its translation: CASSSAANGLAGGNEQFF. The rearrangement uses TRBV7-3 and TRBJ2-1; 15 bases match TRBD2. CDR1 and CDR2 (germline): SGHTA, FQGTGA. CDR3 length: 18 residues. V gave up 4 bases and J gave up 7 bases; unmatched junction bases: 11.

V usage is TRBV18 and J usage is TRBJ2-3; no definite D call. Trimming took 5 bases from V and 1 from J, leaving 10 bases between them. Germline values: CDR1 KGHSH, CDR2 LQKENI. The CDR3 sequence is 14 residues long. DNA for the CDR3: TGTGCCAGCTCAGGACGGTGGGGCACAGATACGCAGTATTTT. Translating it yields CASSGRWGTDTQYF.

This clonotype appeared many times. The chain employs TRBV7-8 and TRBJ2-3; a weak D match, TRBD2 (6 bases). The germline V and J ends were trimmed by 3 bases and 6 bases, with 19 bases remaining between them. CDR3 length: 16 amino acids. Germline lookup yields CDR1 SGHVS and CDR2 FQNEAQ. As DNA, the CDR3 is TGTGCCAGCAGCTTGAGTAGCGGAAGAATTGCGGATACGCAGTATTTT. Its translation: CASSLSSGRIADTQYF. Using reference TRBV7-8 and TRBJ2-3 for the parts outside the CDR3, the full variable domain is GAGVSQSPRYKVAKRGQDVALRCDPISGHVSLFWYQQALGQGPEFLTYFQNEAQLDKSGLPSDRFFAERPEGSVSTLKIQRTQQEDSAVYLCASSLSSGRIADTQYFGPGTRLTVL.

This clonotype was counted ten times or more. The chain uses TRBV20-1 and TRBJ2-5; D remains unclear. The CDR3 runs to 12 residues. V was cut by 5 bases and J by 1 base, with 8 bases left in between. Looked up from germline, CDR1 is DFQATT and CDR2 is SNEGSKA (reference sequence). CDR3 sequence reads: CSAPTSQETQYF. In DNA, the CDR3 is TGCAGTGCTCCTACCAGCCAAGAGACCCAGTACTTC.

This clonotype was found many times. J is TRBJ1-5 and V is TRBV12-3 or TRBV12-4; no clear D gene. The V and J ends lost 8 bases and 7 bases respectively, with 12 bases between them. The CDR3 contains 12 residues. The CDR3, as DNA: TGTGCCAGCGGCGGGAGAGAGCAGCCCCAGCATTTT. Encoded protein: CASGGREQPQHF.

This clonotype occurred many times. The J gene is TRBJ2-3, the V gene TRBV30; possibly TRBD2 for D (6 bases). Germline V lookup: CDR1 GTSNPN, CDR2 SVGIG (reference sequence). V was trimmed by 7 bases and J by 4 bases, leaving 9 bases between them. CDR3 length: 11 amino acids. Here the CDR3 DNA reads TGTGCCTCCTTAGCGGCAGATACGCAGTATTTT. This codes for CASLAADTQYF.

V usage is TRBV5-6 and J usage is TRBJ2-5; unclear D gene. This CDR3 is 13 amino acids long. V was cut by 2 bases and J by 11 bases, with 16 bases left in between. Germline-derived CDR1 and CDR2 are SGHDT and YYEEEE. CDR3 bases: TGTGCCAGCAGCTTAGGCCTACCAGAGGCGCAGTACTTC. Translation gives CASSLGLPEAQYF.

The chain uses TRBV20-1 and TRBJ1-1; no definite D call. V was trimmed by 6 bases and J by 4 bases, leaving 15 bases between them. This CDR3 comprises 13 residues. In germline, CDR1 is DFQATT, CDR2 SNEGSKA (reference sequence). CDR3 in DNA: TGCAGTGCCTTGAGTCAGATGGGCACTGAAGCTTTCTTT. Encoded protein: CSALSQMGTEAFF.

Worth noting for this clonotype: This may be a read error, as it is one base from a much larger clone. The rearrangement joins TRBV2 to TRBJ2-7; D is possibly TRBD2 (6 bases). The end of the DNA aligns better with TRBJ2-1, so the J call may be wrong. The V gene's germline CDR1 is SNHLY and CDR2 FYNNEI. The CDR3 covers 13 residues. CDR3 sequence (DNA): TGTGCCAGCAGGGGGGGTATGTCCTACGAGCAGTTCTTC. It encodes CASRGGMSYEQFF.

Here the CDR3 reads CASSLGSYTEAFF. The CDR3 coding sequence is TGTGCCAGCAGTTTAGGCAGCTACACTGAAGCTTTCTTT. V usage is TRBV27 and J usage is TRBJ1-1; D not resolved. Per germline, CDR1 MNHEY and CDR2 SMNVEV (reference sequence). There are 13 residues in the CDR3. The V gene lost 2 bases and the J gene lost 3 bases, with 7 bases spanning the gap.

This clonotype was observed a few times. The V and J genes are TRBV18 and TRBJ2-1; 9 bases fit TRBD2. V lost 6 bases, J lost 9 bases, and 15 bases stayed unmatched. Germline V gene sequence: CDR1 KGHSH, CDR2 LQKENI. The CDR3 is 16 residues long. This CDR3 reads CASSYHASGKSGEQFF. DNA of the CDR3: TGTGCCAGCTCCTACCACGCTAGCGGGAAATCTGGTGAGCAGTTCTTC.

This clonotype has more than one count but fewer than ten. A read error may explain this, as a much larger clone is one base away. The rearrangement joins TRBV28 to TRBJ2-5; TRBD2 might be the D (6 bases). CDR1 MDHEN and CDR2 SYDVKM come from the germline V gene. The germline V and J ends were trimmed by 2 bases and 0 bases, with 16 bases remaining between them. This CDR3 comprises 17 residues. The CDR3 DNA sequence: TGTGCCAGCAGTTTAACCCGACGGGGAGGATACCAAGAGACCCAGTACTTC. Its protein is CASSLTRRGGYQETQYF.

The chain is built from TRBV6-1 and TRBJ1-2; 7 bases agree with TRBD1. The junction had 7 bases not matched to a gene; V was cut back by 6 bases and J by 6 bases. This CDR3 spans 13 amino acids. In germline, CDR1 is MNHNS, CDR2 SASEGT. In DNA form, the CDR3 reads TGTGCCAGCAGCGAGACAGGGAAAAATGGCTACACCTTC. The encoded protein is CASSETGKNGYTF.

At least ten counts were recorded for this clonotype. This rearrangement joins TRBV12-3 or TRBV12-4 to TRBJ2-1; D not certain. This CDR3 spans 15 amino acids. V was shortened by 5 bases and J by 7 bases, with 18 bases between the two germline ends. The CDR3 sequence is CASSAHSPDWNEQFF. In DNA, the CDR3 is TGTGCCAGCAGTGCCCACTCCCCTGACTGGAATGAGCAGTTCTTC.

The V gene is TRBV9, the J gene TRBJ2-7; 8 nucleotides match TRBD2. Germline V gene data show CDR1 as SGDLS and CDR2 as YYNGEE. V was pared by 4 bases and J by 3 bases, with 12 bases of the junction left unmatched. This CDR3 spans 16 amino acids. The CDR3 coding sequence is TGTGCCAGCAGCCCCCTTTCGGCGGGAGGTCTCTACGAGCAGTACTTC. This gives the protein CASSPLSAGGLYEQYF.

Only a few counts were recorded for this clonotype. V gene TRBV27 combines with J gene TRBJ1-5, with D unresolved. The CDR3 has 12 amino acids. Germline-derived CDR1 and CDR2 are MNHEY and SMNVEV (reference sequence). The ends were cut back, 5 bases at V and 5 bases at J, with 7 bases in the middle. CDR3 coding DNA: TGTGCCAGCAGTGATACTGATCAGCCCCAGCATTTT. Translation gives CASSDTDQPQHF.

This clonotype was observed at least ten times. The chain combines TRBV5-1 with TRBJ2-7; D remains ambiguous. CDR3 length equals 15 residues. Germline-derived CDR1 and CDR2 are SGHRS and YFSETQ. V lost 3 bases to trimming and J lost 1 base, with 14 bases between them. CDR3 nucleotides: TGCGCCAGCAGCTCCCGGGCTAGTGTTTCCTACGAGCAGTACTTC. This sequence encodes CASSSRASVSYEQYF. The entire variable domain, with the rest obtained from reference TRBV5-1 and TRBJ2-7, is as follows: KAGVTQTPRYLIKTRGQQVTLSCSPISGHRSVSWYQQTPGQGLQFLFEYFSETQRNKGNFPGRFSGRQFSNSRSEMNVSTLELGDSALYLCASSSRASVSYEQYFGPGTRLTVT.

This clonotype has more than one count but fewer than ten. The chain joins TRBV5-5 to TRBJ1-5; 9 bases fit TRBD1. The CDR3 is 17 amino acids. CDR1 is SGHKS and CDR2 is YYEKEE in the germline V gene (reference sequence). J lost 2 bases, V lost 4 bases, and 10 bases had no gene match. The CDR3 DNA reads as TGTGCCAGCAGCCTGGGACAGGGCACTGGGGGCAATCAGCCCCAGCATTTT. Protein: CASSLGQGTGGNQPQHF.

This clonotype occurred many times. The chain carries TRBV19 and TRBJ1-5; 10 bases map to TRBD1. The V and J ends lost 5 bases and 2 bases, in that order; junction bases with no gene match: 12. The germline V gene encodes CDR1 LNHDA and CDR2 SQIVND (reference sequence). The CDR3 covers 18 residues. The CDR3 DNA reads as TGTGCCAGTAGTTCGAAACGACAGGGGGCGGAGGGCAATCAGCCCCAGCATTTT. Translated, it gives CASSSKRQGAEGNQPQHF.

The chain carries TRBV6-1 and TRBJ2-1; perhaps D is TRBD1 or TRBD2 (5 bases each). CDR3 length equals 13 residues. V was trimmed by 0 bases and J by 12 bases, leaving 12 bases between them. Germline values: CDR1 MNHNS, CDR2 SASEGT. CDR3 sequence (DNA): TGTGCCAGCAGTGAAGCGGGACGGCCCTGGCAGTTCTTC. Residues: CASSEAGRPWQFF.

V is TRBV27 and J is TRBJ2-7; D is unclear. Germline CDR1 MNHEY, CDR2 SMNVEV (reference sequence). V gave up 0 bases and J gave up 4 bases, with 10 bases separating them. This CDR3 comprises 14 residues. Here the CDR3 reads CASSLSISSYEQYF. The CDR3 nucleotides read TGTGCCAGCAGTTTATCAATTAGTTCATACGAGCAGTACTTC.